Each of the 28 T cell receptor beta chains below was sequenced from the same sample in a study of blood T cell repertoires in COVID-19. Only in-frame clones appear in the TCRdb table, and some are missing; sequencing was by immunoSEQ multiplex PCR. The sample holds some 57,000 clones; over 75% are singletons and the top ten take roughly 12%. The specimen sequenced was peripheral blood. All receptors derive from an elderly man with COVID-19, enrolled during active disease.

The chain employs TRBV5-1 and TRBJ1-1; weak D call: TRBD1 (5 bases). This CDR3 is built from 15 residues. Germline loops: CDR1 SGHRS, CDR2 YFSETQ. Between the trimmed V and J ends, which lost 1 base and 7 bases, there was a span of 17 bases. The CDR3 coding sequence is TGCGCCAGCAGCTTGAATCAGGGCAGGGTAAGTGAAGCTTTCTTT. Its protein is CASSLNQGRVSEAFF.

V gene TRBV12-3 or TRBV12-4 combines with J gene TRBJ1-3, with D possibly matching TRBD1 (6 bases). CDR3 size: 13 residues. V lost 6 bases and J lost 4, with 10 bases in between. CDR3 in DNA: TGTGCCAGCAGCAAGCAGGGGGGAAACACCATATATTTT. It translates to CASSKQGGNTIYF.

The chain uses TRBV19 and TRBJ2-7; TRBD1 might be the D (6 bases). The ends were cut back, 5 bases at V and 3 bases at J, with 11 bases in the middle. Germline V lookup: CDR1 LNHDA, CDR2 SQIVND (reference sequence). This CDR3 has 13 residues. The CDR3 spells CASSSTGSYEQYF. The CDR3 coding sequence is TGTGCCAGTAGTTCGACAGGAAGCTACGAGCAGTACTTC.

This clone was seen only a few times. This chain uses TRBV10-3 with TRBJ2-7; a possible D gene is TRBD1 (5 bases). Germline values: CDR1 ENHRY, CDR2 SYGVKD. Trimming shortened V by 6 bases and J by 3 bases, and 18 bases separated the two germline ends. This CDR3 is built from 15 residues. The CDR3 loop reads CAIRQAQGVDYEQYF. The CDR3 nucleotides are TGTGCCATCAGACAGGCACAAGGCGTGGACTACGAGCAGTACTTC.

The chain joins TRBV19 to TRBJ1-1; 8 nucleotides align to TRBD1. The trim removed 4 bases at V and 4 bases at J, leaving 14 bases unmatched. This CDR3 has 17 amino acids. Germline V gives CDR1 LNHDA, CDR2 SQIVND (reference sequence). This CDR3 reads CASSTPQGGAMGTEAFF. The CDR3 DNA sequence: TGTGCCAGTAGTACCCCACAGGGGGGGGCGATGGGCACTGAAGCTTTCTTT. Drawing the rest from reference TRBV19 and TRBJ1-1, the complete variable domain is DGGITQSPKYLFRKEGQNVTLSCEQNLNHDAMYWYRQDPGQGLRLIYYSQIVNDFQKGDIAEGYSVSREKKESFPLTVTSAQKNPTAFYLCASSTPQGGAMGTEAFFGQGTRLTVV.

This clone was detected a few times. The chain uses TRBV6-5 and TRBJ2-7; TRBD1 agrees at 9 bases. The ends lost 6 bases at V and 3 bases at J; junction bases unmatched: 6. This CDR3 has 14 residues. Germline-derived CDR1 and CDR2 are MNHEY and SVGAGI. CDR3 nucleotide sequence: TGTGCCAGCAGCCCGGACAGGGGAGGCTACGAGCAGTACTTC. It encodes CASSPDRGGYEQYF.

The chain couples TRBV27 to TRBJ1-5; 8 bases fit TRBD1. This CDR3 spans 17 amino acids. V lost 3 bases and J lost 6; bases outside the gene matches: 13. Germline loops: CDR1 MNHEY, CDR2 SMNVEV (reference sequence). The CDR3 spells CASSLSRGQGGGQPQHF. As DNA, the CDR3 is TGTGCCAGCAGTTTGTCCAGAGGACAGGGCGGGGGTCAGCCCCAGCATTTT.

The chain uses TRBV9 and TRBJ2-5, with 7 nucleotides matching TRBD2. This CDR3 comprises 13 residues. V gave up 2 bases and J gave up 4 bases; unmatched junction bases: 2. The germline gives CDR1 SGDLS, CDR2 YYNGEE. This chain's CDR3 is CASSVGLVETQYF. The DNA of the CDR3 is TGTGCCAGCAGCGTTGGACTAGTAGAGACCCAGTACTTC.

This clone was recorded only once. This chain links TRBV3-1 (or the pseudogene TRBV3-2) with TRBJ2-1, with 9 bases lining up with TRBD2. The CDR3 sequence is 17 residues long. The germline gives CDR1 LGHDT, CDR2 YNNKEL (reference sequence). V lost 0 bases to trimming and J lost 3 bases; unmatched junction nucleotides: 6. CDR3 DNA: TGTGCCAGCAGCCAAGATAACGGCGGGGGGGACTACAATGAGCAGTTCTTC. Protein: CASSQDNGGGDYNEQFF.

V gene TRBV24-1 combines with J gene TRBJ1-6, with TRBD1 matching 11 bases. The CDR3 is 15 amino acids. Trimming took 9 bases from V and 10 from J; bases not matched to a gene: 10. Germline CDR1 KGHDR, CDR2 SFDVKD. CDR3: CATAPGQGAESPLHF. The CDR3, as DNA: TGTGCCACCGCCCCCGGACAGGGGGCAGAGTCACCCCTCCACTTT.

The gene calls are TRBV7-2 and TRBJ2-7; the D is unclear. V lost 5 bases, J lost 7 bases, and 9 bases lay in between. CDR3 length: 11 residues. CDR1 SGHTA and CDR2 FQGNSA come from the germline V gene. The CDR3 sequence: CASSQVWEQYF. CDR3 DNA: TGTGCCAGCAGCCAGGTATGGGAGCAGTACTTC.

The V gene is TRBV4-2, the J gene TRBJ1-2; D remains unclear. Deletions cut 0 bases from V and 3 bases from J, with 8 bases between. CDR1 and CDR2 (germline): LGHNA, YNFKEQ. This CDR3 spans 14 amino acids. CDR3 nucleotides: TGTGCCAGCAGCCAAGATGACGGGTACTATGGCTACACCTTC. Residues: CASSQDDGYYGYTF.

The chain uses TRBV5-1 and TRBJ1-1; D ambiguous. Trimming pared 5 bases from V and 1 base from J, leaving 9 bases between. CDR1 and CDR2 (germline): SGHRS, YFSETQ. The CDR3 spans 13 residues. The chain's CDR3 is CASRWEGNTEAFF. The CDR3 DNA follows: TGCGCCAGCAGATGGGAGGGGAACACTGAAGCTTTCTTT.

This clone was detected a few times. The rearrangement uses TRBV7-9 and TRBJ2-6; a weak D match, TRBD1 (5 bases). CDR3 size: 15 residues. The V end lost 5 bases, the J end lost 0 bases, and 8 bases lay between the germline ends. From germline, CDR1 is SEHNR and CDR2 FQNEAQ (reference sequence). The CDR3 DNA follows: TGTGCCAGCAGCCTCAGGGCCTCTGGGGCCAACGTCCTGACTTTC. Its translation: CASSLRASGANVLTF.

The chain links TRBV7-6 to TRBJ1-2; no definite D call. Trimming stripped 2 bases from V and 4 bases from J, with 8 bases between. The CDR3 totals 13 residues. The germline V gene encodes CDR1 SGHVS and CDR2 FNYEAQ. The CDR3 here is CASSLNPGYGYTF. The CDR3 DNA reads as TGTGCCAGCAGCTTAAACCCAGGCTATGGCTACACCTTC. Full variable domain (outside the CDR3, taken from reference TRBV7-6 and TRBJ1-2): GAGVSQSPRYKVTKRGQDVALRCDPISGHVSLYWYRQALGQGPEFLTYFNYEAQQDKSGLPNDRFSAERPEGSISTLTIQRTEQRDSAMYRCASSLNPGYGYTFGSGTRLTVV.

CDR3 sequence: CASSTRGGSYEQYF. Here the CDR3 DNA reads TGTGCCAGCAGCACTCGGGGGGGTTCCTACGAGCAGTACTTC. This chain uses TRBV7-2 with TRBJ2-7, with 8 bases identical to TRBD2. With V trimmed by 5 bases and J by 1 base, 4 bases remained unmatched. Germline V gene data show CDR1 as SGHTA and CDR2 as FQGNSA. There are 14 residues in the CDR3.

V is TRBV29-1 and J is TRBJ2-5; 9 nucleotides match TRBD1. The length of the CDR3 is 14 residues. Looked up from germline, CDR1 is SQVTM and CDR2 is ANQGSEA. V shed 7 bases, J shed 5 bases, and the junction held 11 bases outside the gene matches. DNA of the CDR3: TGCAGCGCTCCCCGACAGGGGGTAGGGGAGACCCAGTACTTC. Protein product: CSAPRQGVGETQYF.

The chain is built from TRBV24-1 and TRBJ2-5; a weak D match, TRBD2 (6 bases). The CDR3 covers 12 residues. The germline gives CDR1 KGHDR, CDR2 SFDVKD. The V and J ends lost 12 bases and 5 bases respectively, with 15 bases between them. The CDR3 DNA is TGTGCCGCTCGGGACTCCTACGAGACCCAGTACTTC. Protein sequence: CAARDSYETQYF.

This chain joins TRBV6-6 and TRBJ1-5; D gene uncertain. Germline V CDR1 and CDR2: MNHNY, SVGAGI (reference sequence). V was trimmed by 5 bases and J by 10 bases, leaving 9 bases between them. CDR3 size: 11 residues. The CDR3 loop is CASSPEGPQHF. CDR3 bases: TGTGCCAGCAGTCCCGAGGGTCCCCAGCATTTT.

This clone was counted a single time. The rearrangement joins TRBV2 to TRBJ1-6; D gene unclear. Germline V lookup: CDR1 SNHLY, CDR2 FYNNEI. The germline V and J ends were trimmed by 8 bases and 0 bases, with 11 bases remaining between them. CDR3 length: 15 residues. This chain's CDR3 is CASSGSRSYNSPLHF. CDR3 in DNA: TGTGCCAGCTCGGGTTCACGCTCCTATAATTCACCCCTCCACTTT.

The V gene is TRBV28, the J gene TRBJ1-1; TRBD1 aligns across 7 bases. From germline, CDR1 is MDHEN and CDR2 SYDVKM. Unmatched junction bases numbered 6, after V lost 6 bases and J lost 2 bases. The CDR3 is 14 amino acids. The CDR3 region has the DNA TGTGCCAGCAGCATACAGGGGCTAAACACTGAAGCTTTCTTT. As protein: CASSIQGLNTEAFF.

This clone showed up just a few times. The V and J genes are TRBV30 and TRBJ1-2, with D uncertain. CDR3 length: 11 amino acids. Trimming pared 2 bases from V and 4 bases from J, leaving 5 bases between. Looked up from germline, CDR1 is GTSNPN and CDR2 is SVGIG (reference sequence). CDR3 residues: CAWSPLYGYTF. The CDR3 coding sequence is TGTGCCTGGAGTCCACTCTATGGCTACACCTTC.

This chain connects TRBV10-3 to TRBJ1-4; 8 nucleotides line up with TRBD1. Unmatched junction bases numbered 2, after V lost 2 bases and J lost 3 bases. In germline, CDR1 is ENHRY, CDR2 SYGVKD. The CDR3 runs 15 residues. The CDR3 nucleotides are TGTGCCATCAGTGAGAGACAGGGGTCTAATGAAAAACTGTTTTTT. Protein sequence: CAISERQGSNEKLFF.

This clone was seen a few times. In DNA, the CDR3 is TGTGCCAGCAGCCCGACTAGCGGGCCAATCAAACACACAGATACGCAGTATTTT. Protein: CASSPTSGPIKHTDTQYF. J is TRBJ2-3 and V is TRBV6-2 or TRBV6-3; 10 nucleotides align to TRBD2. V lost 6 bases to trimming and J lost 2 bases; unmatched junction nucleotides: 14. Germline assignment: CDR1 MNHEY and CDR2 SVGEGT. CDR3 length equals 18 residues.

The rearrangement links TRBV6-1 to TRBJ2-6; the match to TRBD1 covers 10 bases. In germline, CDR1 is MNHNS, CDR2 SASEGT. CDR3 size: 16 residues. The J segment lost 1 base and the V segment lost 10 bases, leaving 7 bases of the junction unmatched. CDR3 nucleotides: TGTGCCACCAATGACAGGGGGCGGTCTGGGGCCAACGTCCTGACTTTC. Translating gives CATNDRGRSGANVLTF.

The chain couples TRBV11-2 to TRBJ1-1; D may be TRBD1 (6 bases). The CDR3 is made up of 15 amino acids. Germline CDR1 reads SGHAT; CDR2 reads FQNNGV. The V gene lost 1 base and the J gene lost 4 bases, with 13 bases spanning the gap. Written as DNA, the CDR3 is TGTGCCAGCAGCTTAGTCAGGGGATCAGGCACTGAAGCTTTCTTT. It yields the protein CASSLVRGSGTEAFF.

The chain couples TRBV3-1 (or the pseudogene TRBV3-2) to TRBJ2-3, with a possible D match to TRBD2 (5 bases). Germline V gene data show CDR1 as LGHDT and CDR2 as YNNKEL (reference sequence). The CDR3 runs 15 residues. V lost 4 bases, J lost 0 bases, and 11 bases lay in between. CDR3 nucleotide sequence: TGTGCCAGCAGCCCCGGGATTTTTAGCACAGATACGCAGTATTTT. Encoded protein: CASSPGIFSTDTQYF.

The chain has TRBV15 and TRBJ2-1; 13 bases fit TRBD2. CDR3 length: 19 residues. The V and J ends lost 1 base and 11 bases, in that order; junction bases with no gene match: 17. CDR1 and CDR2 from the germline V gene are LNHNV and YYDKDF (reference sequence). The CDR3 DNA follows: TGTGCCACCAGCAGAGGAGGGCGGCTGACTAGCGGGGGGCCCTACAAGCAGTTCTTC. Translating gives CATSRGGRLTSGGPYKQFF. The variable domain in full, with the rest retrieved from reference TRBV15 and TRBJ2-1, is DAMVIQNPRYQVTQFGKPVTLSCSQTLNHNVMYWYQQKSSQAPKLLFHYYDKDFNNEADTPDNFQSRRPNTSFCFLDIRSPGLGDTAMYLCATSRGGRLTSGGPYKQFFGPGTRLTVL.